The entry below describes one T cell receptor (beta chain). The data belong to a study of blood T cell repertoires in COVID-19. Study-wide context: The samples span acute and convalescent COVID-19 from the United States, Italy and Spain. The analysed material was cDNA or gDNA that came from T cells, B-cell-depleted T cells, or PBMCs.

CDR3 length equals 15 residues. CDR1 is KGHSH, CDR2 LQKENI, per germline. The trim removed 4 bases at V and 5 bases at J, leaving 5 bases unmatched. In the original workflow: Nucleated cell number was recorded as an estimate derived from reference gene primer amplification. The repertoire was sequenced with immunoSEQ multiplex PCR; TCRdb's copy has only in-frame clones and lacks some. V and J calls and clone size are given by that table; D and trimming were obtained from the DNA. The sample records about 120,000 clones, roughly 80% being singletons. Sequencing was done on a sample of peripheral blood. The gene calls are TRBV18 and TRBJ2-5; 12 bases agree with TRBD2. The TCR was taken from a man in his fifties or sixties with acute or convalescent COVID-19. DNA of the CDR3: TGTGCCAGCTCACGGACTAGCGGGACGGTGGAGACCCAGTACTTC. Protein: CASSRTSGTVETQYF.